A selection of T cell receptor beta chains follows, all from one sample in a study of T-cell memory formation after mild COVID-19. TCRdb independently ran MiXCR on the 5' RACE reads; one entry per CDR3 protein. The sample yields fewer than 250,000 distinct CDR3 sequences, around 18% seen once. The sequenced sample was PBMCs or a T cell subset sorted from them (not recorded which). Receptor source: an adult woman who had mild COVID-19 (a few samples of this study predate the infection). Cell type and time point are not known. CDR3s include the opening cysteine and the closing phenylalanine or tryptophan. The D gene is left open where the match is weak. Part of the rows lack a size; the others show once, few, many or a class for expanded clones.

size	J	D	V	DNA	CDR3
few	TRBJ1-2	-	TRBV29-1	TGCAGCGTTGTTCGTGCCGGGGATTTTGGTGGCTACACCTTC	CSVVRAGDFGGYTF
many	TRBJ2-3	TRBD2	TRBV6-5	TGTGCCAGTGGCCCCGGGACTAGCGGGGGGCCAGGAACGCAGTATTTT	CASGPGTSGGPGTQYF
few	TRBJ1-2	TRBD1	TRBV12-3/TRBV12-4	TGTGCCAGCAGTTTAGCCGGGACAGGGGGCGAGAATGGCTACACCTTC	CASSLAGTGGENGYTF
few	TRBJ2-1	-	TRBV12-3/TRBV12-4	TGTGCCAGCAGCATCGAGGGGGTCGCCTACAATGAGCAGTTCTTC	CASSIEGVAYNEQFF
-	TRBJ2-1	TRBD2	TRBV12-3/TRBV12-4	TGTGCCAGCAGCCTGACTAGCGGGGGGGCTTATGAGCAGTTCTTC	CASSLTSGGAYEQFF
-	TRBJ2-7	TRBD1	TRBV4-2	TGTGCCAGCAGCCAAGATTGGACAGGGTGGAACGAGCAGTACTTC	CASSQDWTGWNEQYF
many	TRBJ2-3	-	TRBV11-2	TGTGCCAGCAACCCCAATTCCAGACCCACAGATACGCAGTATTTT	CASNPNSRPTDTQYF
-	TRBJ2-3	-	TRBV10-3	TGTGCCACTGGGGCACAGGGTAGTACAGATACGCAGTATTTT	CATGAQGSTDTQYF
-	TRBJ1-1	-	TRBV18	TGTGCCAGCTCATCTTTAGAGGCTCTGGGCACTGAAGCTTTCTTT	CASSSLEALGTEAFF
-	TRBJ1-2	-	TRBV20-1	TGCAGTGCTGCCGGGAACTATGGCTACACCTTC	CSAAGNYGYTF
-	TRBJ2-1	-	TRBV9	TGTGCCAGCAGCGCCAGACAGACTAACTCCTACAATGAGCAGTTCTTC	CASSARQTNSYNEQFF
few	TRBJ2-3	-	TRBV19	TGTGCCAGTAGCTTTATGAGGGCGGCTAGCACAGATACGCAGTATTTT	CASSFMRAASTDTQYF
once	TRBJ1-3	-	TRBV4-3	TGCGCCAGCAGCCAAGTCTTTTCCGGGTCTGGAAACACCATATATTTT	CASSQVFSGSGNTIYF
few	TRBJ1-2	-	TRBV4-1	TGCGCCAGCAGCCAAATCCGACTCCGGGACCGGGCCTATGGCTACACCTTC	CASSQIRLRDRAYGYTF
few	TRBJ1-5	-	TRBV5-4	TGTGCCAGCAGCTTGGAGGGGGGAATTGGTCAGCCCCAGCATTTT	CASSLEGGIGQPQHF
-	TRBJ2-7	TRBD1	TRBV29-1	TGCAGCGCCCGCGGGACAGGGTTCGCCGAGCAGTACTTC	CSARGTGFAEQYF
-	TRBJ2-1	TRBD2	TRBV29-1	TGCAGCGTGCTATGGCGGGGGTACAATGAGCAGTTCTTC	CSVLWRGYNEQFF
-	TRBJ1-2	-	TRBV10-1	TGCGCCAGCAGTGAGTGTACAGGAGGCGGCTACACCTTC	CASSECTGGGYTF
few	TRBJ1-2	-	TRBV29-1	TGCAGCGTTGAAGAATCGAGTCCCAGGGCGCCTCGAGACTTC	CSVEESSPRAPRDF
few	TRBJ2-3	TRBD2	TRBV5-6	TGTGCCAGCAGCCGGATGGGGGGGACAGATACGCAGTATTTT	CASSRMGGTDTQYF
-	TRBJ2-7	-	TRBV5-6	TGTGCCAGCAGCTTTGCCCCGGGCCAGGTGGACGAGCAGTACTTC	CASSFAPGQVDEQYF
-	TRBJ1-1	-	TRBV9	TGTGCCAGCAGCGTAGTGTCAGGGAATACTGCACTGAACACTGAAGCTTTCTTT	CASSVVSGNTALNTEAFF
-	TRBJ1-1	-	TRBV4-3	TGCGCCAGCAGCCAAGAAGGAGGGGGGCTAGCTTTCTTT	CASSQEGGGLAFF
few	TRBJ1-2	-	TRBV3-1	TGTGCCAGCAGCCAATCGCCGGGGGACAGCTACACCTTC	CASSQSPGDSYTF
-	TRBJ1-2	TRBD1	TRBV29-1	TGCAGCGTTGAAGGACAGGGGACTATGTATGGCTACACCTTC	CSVEGQGTMYGYTF
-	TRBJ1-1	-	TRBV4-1	TGCGCCAGCAGCCAAGATACGAGGGGCACCATGAACACTGAAGCTTTCTTT	CASSQDTRGTMNTEAFF
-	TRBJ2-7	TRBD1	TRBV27	TGTGCCAGCAGTTTCCTTGGACAGGGGCTTTTCGAGCAGTACTTC	CASSFLGQGLFEQYF
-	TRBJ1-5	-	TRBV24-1	TGTGCCACCATGGCAGGGAGTCAGCCCCAGCATTTT	CATMAGSQPQHF
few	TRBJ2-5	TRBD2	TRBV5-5	TGTGCCAGCAGCTTCCTAGCGGCCCTGGGGACCCAGTACTTC	CASSFLAALGTQYF
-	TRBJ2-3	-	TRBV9	TGTGCCAGCAGCGTAGCGAGTAGCACAGATACGCAGTATTTT	CASSVASSTDTQYF
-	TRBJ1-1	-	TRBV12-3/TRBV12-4	TGTGCCAGCAGTTATACAGGGAACACTGAAGCTTTCTTT	CASSYTGNTEAFF
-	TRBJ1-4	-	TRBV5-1	TGCGCCAGCAGCGCCGGACAGTCCTATGAAAAACTGTTTTTT	CASSAGQSYEKLFF
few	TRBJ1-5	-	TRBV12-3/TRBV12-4	TGTGCCAGCACACGCGGGAATAAGGATCAGCCCCAGCATTTT	CASTRGNKDQPQHF
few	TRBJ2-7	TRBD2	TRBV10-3	TGTGCCATCAGTGAGGGACTAGCGGGGGGGCAATCCAAAAATTACGAGCAGTACTTC	CAISEGLAGGQSKNYEQYF
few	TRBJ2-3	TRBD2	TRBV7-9	TGTGCCAGCAGCTTACTAGCGGGGGGAATGGATACGCAGTATTTT	CASSLLAGGMDTQYF
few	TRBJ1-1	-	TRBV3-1	TGTGCCAGCAGCACGGACGGTGCGAACACTGAAGCTTTCTTT	CASSTDGANTEAFF
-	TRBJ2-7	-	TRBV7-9	TGTGCCAGCAGCTCCATGGGCCATACCTACGAGCAGTACTTC	CASSSMGHTYEQYF
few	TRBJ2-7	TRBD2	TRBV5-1	TGCGCCAGCAGCCGACGGGAGGCAACCTACGAGCAGTACTTC	CASSRREATYEQYF
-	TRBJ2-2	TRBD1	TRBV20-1	TGCAGTGGTGGACAGGGGATCAGCGGGGAGCTGTTTTTT	CSGGQGISGELFF